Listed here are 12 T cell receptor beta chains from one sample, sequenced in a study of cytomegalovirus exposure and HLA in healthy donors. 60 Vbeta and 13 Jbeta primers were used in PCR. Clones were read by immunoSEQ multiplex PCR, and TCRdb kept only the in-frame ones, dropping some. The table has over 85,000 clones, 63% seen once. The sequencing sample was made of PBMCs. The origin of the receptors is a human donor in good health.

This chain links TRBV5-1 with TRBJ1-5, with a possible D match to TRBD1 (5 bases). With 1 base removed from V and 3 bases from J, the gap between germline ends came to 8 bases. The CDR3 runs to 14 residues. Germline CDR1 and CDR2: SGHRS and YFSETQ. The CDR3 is CASSLTGPNQPQHF. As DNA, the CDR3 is TGCGCCAGCAGCTTGACAGGTCCCAATCAGCCCCAGCATTTT.

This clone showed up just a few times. The CDR3 reads CASSIGLAGVGNSEQYF. The CDR3 DNA is TGTGCCAGTAGTATAGGGCTAGCGGGAGTCGGAAATTCCGAGCAGTACTTC. The J gene is TRBJ2-7, the V gene TRBV19, with TRBD2 matching 10 bases. Germline CDR1 is LNHDA and CDR2 is SQIVND (reference sequence). Trimming cost V 1 base and J 6 bases; bases outside gene matches: 12. This CDR3 is built from 17 residues.

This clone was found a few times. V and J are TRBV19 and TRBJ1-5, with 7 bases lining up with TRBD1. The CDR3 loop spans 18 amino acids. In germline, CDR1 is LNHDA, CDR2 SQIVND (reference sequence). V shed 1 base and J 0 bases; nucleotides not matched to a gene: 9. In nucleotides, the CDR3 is TGTGCCAGTAGTATAGGACAGGGTGGATTTAATAGCAATCAGCCCCAGCATTTT. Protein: CASSIGQGGFNSNQPQHF.

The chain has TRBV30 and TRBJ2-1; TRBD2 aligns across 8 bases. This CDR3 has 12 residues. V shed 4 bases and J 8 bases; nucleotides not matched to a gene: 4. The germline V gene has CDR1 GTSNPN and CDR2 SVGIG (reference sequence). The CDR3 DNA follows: TGTGCCTGGACCCAGACTAGCGATGAGCAGTTCTTC. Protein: CAWTQTSDEQFF.

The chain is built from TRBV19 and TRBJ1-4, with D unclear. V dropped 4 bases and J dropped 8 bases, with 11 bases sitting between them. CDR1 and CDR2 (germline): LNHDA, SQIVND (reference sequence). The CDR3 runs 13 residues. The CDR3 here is CASSTVVREKLFF. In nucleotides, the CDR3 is TGTGCCAGTAGTACCGTGGTTCGGGAAAAACTGTTTTTT.

DNA for the CDR3: TGTGCCAGCAGTGGGTTAGCGGGAGGGGGTGAGACCCAGTACTTC. Encoded protein: CASSGLAGGGETQYF. The chain uses TRBV2 and TRBJ2-5; 11 positions agree with TRBD2. The J segment lost 5 bases and the V segment lost 4 bases, leaving 6 bases of the junction unmatched. The CDR3 contains 15 residues. Germline V gene data show CDR1 as SNHLY and CDR2 as FYNNEI.

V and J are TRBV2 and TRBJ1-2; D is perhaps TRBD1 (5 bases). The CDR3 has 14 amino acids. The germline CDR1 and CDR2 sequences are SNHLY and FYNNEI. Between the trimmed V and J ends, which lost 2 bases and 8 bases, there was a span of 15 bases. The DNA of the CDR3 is TGTGCCAGCAGTGAAAGCAGGGCGCGCAGGGGCTACACCTTC. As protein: CASSESRARRGYTF. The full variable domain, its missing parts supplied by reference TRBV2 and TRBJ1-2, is EPEVTQTPSHQVTQMGQEVILRCVPISNHLYFYWYRQILGQKVEFLVSFYNNEISEKSEIFDDQFSVERPDGSNFTLKIRSTKLEDSAMYFCASSESRARRGYTFGSGTRLTVV.

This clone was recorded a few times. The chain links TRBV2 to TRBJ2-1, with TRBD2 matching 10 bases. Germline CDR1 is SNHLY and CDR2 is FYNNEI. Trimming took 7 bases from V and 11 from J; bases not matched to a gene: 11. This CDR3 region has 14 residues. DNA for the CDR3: TGTGCCAGCATCAGAGAGAGCGGGAGGGCCAAGCAGTTCTTC. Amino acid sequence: CASIRESGRAKQFF.

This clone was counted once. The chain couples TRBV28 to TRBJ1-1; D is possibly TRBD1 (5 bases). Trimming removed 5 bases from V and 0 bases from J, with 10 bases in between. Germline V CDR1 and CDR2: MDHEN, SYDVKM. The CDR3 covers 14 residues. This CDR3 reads CASSTDSMNTEAFF. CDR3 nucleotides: TGTGCCAGCAGTACCGACAGCATGAACACTGAAGCTTTCTTT. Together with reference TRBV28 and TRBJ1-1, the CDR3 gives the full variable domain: DVKVTQSSRYLVKRTGEKVFLECVQDMDHENMFWYRQDPGLGLRLIYFSYDVKMKEKGDIPEGYSVSREKKERFSLILESASTNQTSMYLCASSTDSMNTEAFFGQGTRLTVV.

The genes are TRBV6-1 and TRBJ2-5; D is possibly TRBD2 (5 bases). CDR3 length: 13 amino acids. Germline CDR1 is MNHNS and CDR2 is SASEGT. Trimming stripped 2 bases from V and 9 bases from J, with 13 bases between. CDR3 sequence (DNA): TGTGCCAGCAGTGAACGGCACCACGGGGCCCAGTACTTC. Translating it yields CASSERHHGAQYF.

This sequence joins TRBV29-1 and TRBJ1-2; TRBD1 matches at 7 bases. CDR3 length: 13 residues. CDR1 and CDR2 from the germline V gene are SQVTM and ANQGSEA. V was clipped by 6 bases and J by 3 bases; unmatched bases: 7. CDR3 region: CSVADREDYGYTF. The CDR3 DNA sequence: TGCAGCGTCGCCGACAGGGAAGACTATGGCTACACCTTC. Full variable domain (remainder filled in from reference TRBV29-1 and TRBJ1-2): SAVISQKPSRDICQRGTSLTIQCQVDSQVTMMFWYRQQPGQSLTLIATANQGSEATYESGFVIDKFPISRPNLTFSTLTVSNMSPEDSSIYLCSVADREDYGYTFGSGTRLTVV.

The CDR3, as DNA: TGTGCCAGCAGTTTGCAGGGTGATACGCAGTATTTT. This gives the protein CASSLQGDTQYF. This sequence joins TRBV27 and TRBJ2-3, with TRBD1 as a possible D gene (5 bases). This CDR3 is 12 amino acids long. Looked up from germline, CDR1 is MNHEY and CDR2 is SMNVEV (reference sequence). Trimming took 3 bases from V and 6 from J, leaving 7 bases between them.